This T cell receptor beta chain stems from a study of neurological immune-mediated disorders. TCRdb re-derived calls from the 5' RACE reads in MiXCR, one entry per CDR3 protein. The table includes about 69,000 distinct CDR3 sequences, almost 4% detected once. In its sample, this clonotype was seen many times. This CDR3 is 16 amino acids long. V was trimmed by 3 bases and J by 4 bases, leaving 18 bases between them. CDR1 is SEHNR, CDR2 FQNEAQ, per germline (reference sequence). This receptor was obtained from a man aged 25-40 years with multiple sclerosis. The sequenced sample consisted of PBMCs. This chain connects TRBV7-9 to TRBJ1-1, with a possible D match to TRBD1 (5 bases). The CDR3 loop is CASSFPGFRVGTEAFF. In DNA, the CDR3 is TGTGCCAGCAGCTTTCCAGGGTTTCGTGTGGGCACTGAAGCTTTCTTT.